Shown below are 25 T cell receptor beta chains from a single sample sequenced in a study of CD8 T cells in ankylosing spondylitis. From the 5' RACE reads, TCRdb called clonotypes with MiXCR, one entry per CDR3 protein. Here the sample spans some 240,000 distinct CDR3 sequences, around 25% being singletons. The sequencing input was blood, either unsorted or a sorted T cell fraction (not recorded which). These receptor sequences come from a male donor with ankylosing spondylitis or in good health (not recorded which).

This clonotype was detected only a few times. V and J are TRBV3-1 and TRBJ2-5, with D possibly matching TRBD1 (5 bases). Germline lookup yields CDR1 LGHDT and CDR2 YNNKEL (reference sequence). V was trimmed by 0 bases and J by 1 base, leaving 9 bases between them. The CDR3 is 15 residues long. CDR3 sequence reads: CASSQEQGSQETQYF. CDR3 coding DNA: TGTGCCAGCAGCCAAGAGCAGGGTTCCCAAGAGACCCAGTACTTC.

There are many counts of this clonotype. J is TRBJ2-7 and V is TRBV20-1, with 8 bases identical to TRBD2. The germline V gene has CDR1 DFQATT and CDR2 SNEGSKA (reference sequence). The CDR3 is 13 residues long. Losses at the gene ends were 4 bases for V and 3 bases for J; bases not matched to a gene: 5. The CDR3 sequence: CSATGGPDYEQYF. The CDR3 region has the DNA TGCAGTGCTACGGGGGGGCCTGACTACGAGCAGTACTTC.

This clonotype was detected many times. This chain connects TRBV5-5 to TRBJ1-2; D may be TRBD1 (5 bases). Trimming left V 0 bases short and J 8 bases short, with 14 bases between. Germline CDR1 SGHKS, CDR2 YYEKEE (reference sequence). The length of the CDR3 is 14 residues. CDR3 protein: CASSLDQGLGGYTF. CDR3 in DNA: TGTGCCAGCAGCTTGGACCAGGGTCTTGGGGGCTACACCTTC.

This clonotype was found once. This sequence joins TRBV15 and TRBJ1-1; a possible D gene is TRBD1 (6 bases). The CDR3 runs 14 residues. Germline lookup yields CDR1 LNHNV and CDR2 YYDKDF (reference sequence). The V gene lost 7 bases and the J gene lost 1 base, with 13 bases spanning the gap. The DNA for the CDR3 is TGTGCCACCAAACCGGGACACTCGAACACTGAAGCTTTCTTT. This encodes CATKPGHSNTEAFF.

This clonotype was recorded at least ten times. CDR3 region: CSGARDTQYF. In DNA, the CDR3 is TGCAGTGGGGCCAGAGATACGCAGTATTTT. The genes are TRBV20-1 and TRBJ2-3, with D unclear. The CDR3 sequence is 10 residues long. CDR1 DFQATT and CDR2 SNEGSKA come from the germline V gene (reference sequence). V gave up 7 bases and J gave up 5 bases, with 7 bases separating them.

A few counts support this clonotype. The chain links TRBV5-5 to TRBJ2-1; D call uncertain. The length of the CDR3 is 16 residues. Between the trimmed V and J ends, which lost 3 bases and 1 base, there was a span of 14 bases. In germline, CDR1 is SGHKS, CDR2 YYEKEE (reference sequence). In DNA form, the CDR3 reads TGTGCCAGCAGCTCCCGGACCCCCGTGTCCTACAATGAGCAGTTCTTC. This gives the protein CASSSRTPVSYNEQFF. Using reference TRBV5-5 and TRBJ2-1 for the parts outside the CDR3, the full variable domain is DAGVTQSPTHLIKTRGQQVTLRCSPISGHKSVSWYQQVLGQGPQFIFQYYEKEERGRGNFPDRFSARQFPNYSSELNVNALLLGDSALYLCASSSRTPVSYNEQFFGPGTRLTVL.

The sample holds a few counts of this clonotype. V gene TRBV12-3 or TRBV12-4 combines with J gene TRBJ1-5; no firm D call. This CDR3 region has 13 residues. Deletions cut 3 bases from V and 5 bases from J, with 8 bases between. The CDR3 here is CASSFGRDQPQHF. DNA for the CDR3: TGTGCCAGCAGTTTTGGGAGGGATCAGCCCCAGCATTTT.

The sample holds many counts of this clonotype. The chain carries TRBV5-1 and TRBJ2-7; D call uncertain. The V end lost 1 base, the J end lost 2 bases, and 13 bases lay between the germline ends. CDR1 SGHRS and CDR2 YFSETQ come from the germline V gene. The CDR3 covers 15 residues. CDR3 residues: CASSLSTQSTYEQYF. CDR3 nucleotides: TGCGCCAGCAGCTTGAGCACACAGAGTACCTACGAGCAGTACTTC.

This sequence joins TRBV20-1 and TRBJ2-7; D unclear. V dropped 2 bases and J dropped 7 bases, with 15 bases sitting between them. Germline V gives CDR1 DFQATT, CDR2 SNEGSKA (reference sequence). The CDR3 covers 13 residues. CDR3 protein: CSARPEVPREQYF. The CDR3 coding sequence is TGCAGTGCTAGACCTGAAGTCCCCCGGGAGCAGTACTTC.

This clonotype was found many times. CDR3 bases: TGCGCCAGCAGCTCAACAGGGGGATCAGATACGCAGTATTTT. Its translation: CASSSTGGSDTQYF. V usage is TRBV5-1 and J usage is TRBJ2-3; 8 bases map to TRBD1. There are 14 residues in the CDR3. The J segment lost 4 bases and the V segment lost 3 bases, leaving 4 bases of the junction unmatched. Germline CDR1 SGHRS, CDR2 YFSETQ.

This clonotype was observed at least ten times. The chain is built from TRBV20-1 and TRBJ1-5; D is uncertain. V shed 3 bases and J shed 0 bases, with 9 bases lying between them. The CDR3 spans 14 residues. Per the germline V gene, CDR1 is DFQATT and CDR2 is SNEGSKA (reference sequence). CDR3 protein: CSASSDRSNQPQHF. CDR3 nucleotide sequence: TGCAGTGCTAGTTCGGACCGTAGCAATCAGCCCCAGCATTTT.

This clonotype was seen ten or more times. CDR3 loop: CASSETSGGRRGTDTQYF. CDR3 in DNA: TGTGCCAGCAGCGAAACTAGCGGGGGGAGGCGTGGCACAGATACGCAGTATTTT. V usage is TRBV9 and J usage is TRBJ2-3; 12 bases map to TRBD2. J was trimmed by 1 base and V by 3 bases; bases with no gene match: 9. The CDR3 contains 18 residues. CDR1 and CDR2 (germline): SGDLS, YYNGEE.

The chain couples TRBV6-1 to TRBJ1-3, with D unclear. The CDR3 spans 16 residues. Germline CDR1 is MNHNS and CDR2 is SASEGT. Trimming took off 6 bases at V and 0 bases at J, with 15 bases between the two ends. CDR3 bases: TGTGCCAGCAGCCCTCCTCCACAGACCTCTGGAAACACCATATATTTT. As protein: CASSPPPQTSGNTIYF.

The chain couples TRBV10-3 to TRBJ2-1; D unresolved. The V end was cut by 7 bases, the J end by 8 bases, with 9 bases between. Germline V gene sequence: CDR1 ENHRY, CDR2 SYGVKD. CDR3 length equals 11 residues. As DNA, the CDR3 is TGTGCCATCAAACTACGCGATGAGCAGTTCTTC. Protein sequence: CAIKLRDEQFF.

The chain is built from TRBV20-1 and TRBJ1-2; maybe TRBD1 (6 bases). The CDR3 covers 15 residues. The V gene's germline CDR1 is DFQATT and CDR2 SNEGSKA (reference sequence). V was pared by 5 bases and J by 8 bases, with 24 bases between. The CDR3 DNA reads TGCAGTGCTCCTCCGGGGGCCGTCCGCCTCTTGGGCTACACCTTC. Its protein product is CSAPPGAVRLLGYTF.

This clonotype was counted at least ten times. This chain uses TRBV3-1 with TRBJ1-4; possibly TRBD1 for D (5 bases). With 0 bases removed from V and 4 bases from J, the gap between germline ends came to 6 bases. The CDR3 is 14 residues long. Germline CDR1 and CDR2: LGHDT and YNNKEL (reference sequence). The DNA of the CDR3 is TGTGCCAGCAGCCAAGAGGGGGGTAATGAAAAACTGTTTTTT. Protein product: CASSQEGGNEKLFF. Using reference TRBV3-1 and TRBJ1-4 for the parts outside the CDR3, the full variable domain is DTAVSQTPKYLVTQMGNDKSIKCEQNLGHDTMYWYKQDSKKFLKIMFSYNNKELIINETVPNRFSPKSPDKAHLNLHINSLELGDSAVYFCASSQEGGNEKLFFGSGTQLSVL.

The table lists this clonotype with many counts. The V and J genes are TRBV20-1 and TRBJ1-2; D is possibly TRBD1 (6 bases). V gave up 0 bases and J gave up 2 bases, with 10 bases separating them. The CDR3 loop spans 14 amino acids. Germline V CDR1 and CDR2: DFQATT, SNEGSKA (reference sequence). This CDR3 is CSAREHRANYGYTF. Written as DNA, the CDR3 is TGCAGTGCTAGAGAGCACAGGGCAAACTATGGCTACACCTTC.

The chain joins TRBV20-1 to TRBJ1-6; no reliable D call. CDR1 is DFQATT, CDR2 SNEGSKA, per germline (reference sequence). The CDR3 is made up of 15 amino acids. The CDR3 is CSSRLRALVNSPLHF. CDR3 sequence (DNA): TGCAGCTCGCGCTTACGGGCCCTAGTTAATTCACCCCTCCACTTT.

This clonotype was seen a handful of times. The chain is built from TRBV10-1 and TRBJ2-3; maybe TRBD1 (6 bases). This CDR3 is 14 amino acids long. Trimming cost V 4 bases and J 1 base, with 9 bases left between them. Germline values: CDR1 WNHNN, CDR2 SYGVQD (reference sequence). The CDR3 spells CASSVDRGTDTQYF. In DNA form, the CDR3 reads TGCGCCAGCAGTGTGGACAGAGGCACAGATACGCAGTATTTT.

The table lists this clonotype with a few counts. The chain combines TRBV10-3 with TRBJ2-5; perhaps TRBD1 as D (6 bases). V was clipped by 0 bases and J by 4 bases, with 9 bases between them. The CDR3 covers 14 residues. CDR1 is ENHRY and CDR2 is SYGVKD in the germline V gene. CDR3 region: CAISESTGRETQYF. In DNA form, the CDR3 reads TGTGCCATCAGTGAGTCTACAGGGCGAGAGACCCAGTACTTC.

The chain links TRBV28 to TRBJ2-3; 7 nucleotides agree with TRBD2. With 8 bases clipped from V and 1 base from J, the junction kept 6 bases outside the gene matches. The germline V gene encodes CDR1 MDHEN and CDR2 SYDVKM. The CDR3 is 14 residues long. CDR3 bases: TGTGCCAGCGTTGGGGGGGACCGCACAGATACGCAGTATTTT. Protein: CASVGGDRTDTQYF. Looking up the rest from reference TRBV28 and TRBJ2-3 gives the full variable domain: DVKVTQSSRYLVKRTGEKVFLECVQDMDHENMFWYRQDPGLGLRLIYFSYDVKMKEKGDIPEGYSVSREKKERFSLILESASTNQTSMYLCASVGGDRTDTQYFGPGTRLTVL.

V and J are TRBV7-2 and TRBJ2-2; TRBD2 agrees at 7 bases. This CDR3 is 13 amino acids long. Germline CDR1 reads SGHTA; CDR2 reads FQGNSA. The junction had 5 bases not matched to a gene; V was cut back by 4 bases and J by 9 bases. CDR3 protein: CASSYGGSWELFF. Here the CDR3 DNA reads TGTGCCAGCAGCTACGGGGGGTCCTGGGAGCTGTTTTTT. The full variable domain, rest sourced from reference TRBV7-2 and TRBJ2-2, is GAGVSQSPSNKVTEKGKDVELRCDPISGHTALYWYRQSLGQGLEFLIYFQGNSAPDKSGLPSDRFSAERTGGSVSTLTIQRTQQEDSAVYLCASSYGGSWELFFGEGSRLTVL.

The rearrangement uses TRBV12-3 or TRBV12-4 and TRBJ2-1; unclear D gene. Trimming stripped 3 bases from V and 4 bases from J, with 7 bases between. CDR3 length equals 13 residues. In DNA form, the CDR3 reads TGTGCCAGCAGTTTCGAGGTTTACAATGAGCAGTTCTTC. It codes for CASSFEVYNEQFF.

The chain employs TRBV18 and TRBJ2-1; D not certain. The CDR3 runs to 12 residues. Germline CDR1 and CDR2: KGHSH and LQKENI. Trimming took off 2 bases at V and 8 bases at J, with 7 bases between the two ends. DNA of the CDR3: TGTGCCAGCTCACCAGACGGACATGAGCAGTTCTTC. Translating gives CASSPDGHEQFF.

This clonotype appeared a few times. The chain carries TRBV7-2 and TRBJ1-1; D unresolved. The V end lost 2 bases, the J end lost 3 bases, and 7 bases lay between the germline ends. Germline V CDR1 and CDR2: SGHTA, FQGNSA. The CDR3 is 13 residues long. This chain's CDR3 is CASSLTGYTEAFF. As DNA, the CDR3 is TGTGCCAGCAGCTTAACCGGATACACTGAAGCTTTCTTT.